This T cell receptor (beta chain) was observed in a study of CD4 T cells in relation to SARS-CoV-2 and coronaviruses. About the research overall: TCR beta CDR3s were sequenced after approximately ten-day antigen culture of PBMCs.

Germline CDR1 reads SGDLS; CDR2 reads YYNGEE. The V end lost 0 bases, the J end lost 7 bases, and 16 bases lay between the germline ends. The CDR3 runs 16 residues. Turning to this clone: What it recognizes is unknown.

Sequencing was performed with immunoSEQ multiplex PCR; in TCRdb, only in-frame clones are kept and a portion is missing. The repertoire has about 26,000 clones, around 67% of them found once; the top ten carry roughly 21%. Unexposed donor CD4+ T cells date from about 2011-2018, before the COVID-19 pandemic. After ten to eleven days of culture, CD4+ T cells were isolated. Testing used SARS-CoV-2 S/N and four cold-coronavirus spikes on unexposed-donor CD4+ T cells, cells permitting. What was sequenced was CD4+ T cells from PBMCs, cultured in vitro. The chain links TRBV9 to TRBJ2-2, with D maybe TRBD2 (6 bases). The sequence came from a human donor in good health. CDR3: CASSVGLGANVGELFF. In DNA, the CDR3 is TGTGCCAGCAGCGTAGGACTAGGGGCTAATGTCGGGGAGCTGTTTTTT.